The 14 T cell receptor beta chains listed next were all sequenced from one sample in a study of shared clonotypes between healthy human individuals. It was CD45RO-negative cells, positively selected for CCR7, that made up naive CD8 cells, with terminally differentiated effector memory CD45RA+ cells excluded. Using immunoSEQ multiplex PCR, the repertoire was profiled, and TCRdb retains in-frame clones only, with some absent. The sample shows hundreds of thousands of clones, 95% to 98% of them seen only once. Sequenced input: naive CD8+ T cells sorted from blood. Receptors were obtained from a man younger than 40 in good health.

V and J are TRBV11-2 and TRBJ1-5; TRBD1 aligns across 10 bases. CDR3 length: 17 amino acids. With V trimmed by 0 bases and J by 7 bases, 9 bases remained unmatched. Per germline, CDR1 SGHAT and CDR2 FQNNGV. CDR3 sequence reads: CASSLEKTGGAIQPQHF. CDR3 DNA sequence: TGTGCCAGCAGCTTAGAGAAGACAGGGGGCGCCATCCAGCCCCAGCATTTT.

This clone was seen just once. The chain links TRBV13 to TRBJ2-7; D may be TRBD2 (6 bases). Germline CDR1 PRHDT, CDR2 FYEKMQ (reference sequence). The CDR3 covers 16 residues. V was trimmed by 5 bases and J by 2 bases, leaving 19 bases between them. The CDR3 DNA reads TGTGCCAGCAGCCTCGCGGTTGGCGGGACCGCCTACGAGCAGTACTTC. The encoded protein is CASSLAVGGTAYEQYF.

The chain combines TRBV6-4 with TRBJ2-3; the match to TRBD1 covers 9 bases. There are 14 residues in the CDR3. CDR1 is MRHNA, CDR2 SNTAGT, per germline. Germline trimming cut 4 bases from V and 4 bases from J; bases unmatched to any gene: 3. CDR3 region: CASSVGTGPDTQYF. The CDR3 DNA is TGTGCCAGCAGTGTCGGGACAGGGCCAGATACGCAGTATTTT.

Worth noting for this clone: This specimen includes other DNA sequences encoding the same CDR3. The rearrangement links TRBV5-6 to TRBJ2-2; D perhaps matches TRBD1 (5 bases). The V and J ends lost 3 bases and 8 bases respectively, with 5 bases between them. The CDR3 extends over 11 amino acids. Germline V gene lookup returns CDR1 SGHDT and CDR2 YYEEEE. DNA for the CDR3: TGTGCCAGCAGCTGGACAGGGGAGCTGTTTTTT. Translation gives CASSWTGELFF.

V and J are TRBV7-9 and TRBJ1-1; D gene ambiguous. The CDR3 sequence is 12 residues long. Trimming left V 4 bases short and J 8 bases short, with 11 bases between. Germline V gene sequence: CDR1 SEHNR, CDR2 FQNEAQ (reference sequence). CDR3 DNA sequence: TGTGCCAGCAGCTCTGACTCCTTCGAAGCTTTCTTT. Its protein product is CASSSDSFEAFF.

V is TRBV4-1 and J is TRBJ2-7; D remains ambiguous. The CDR3 sequence is 13 residues long. Trimming removed 1 base from V and 2 bases from J, with 6 bases in between. The germline CDR1 and CDR2 sequences are MGHRA and YSYEKL. The CDR3 reads CASSQGSAYEQYF. CDR3 sequence (DNA): TGCGCCAGCAGCCAAGGATCGGCCTACGAGCAGTACTTC.

V gene TRBV2 combines with J gene TRBJ2-1; D is undetermined. The CDR3 has 13 residues. V dropped 2 bases and J dropped 8 bases, with 10 bases sitting between them. CDR1 SNHLY and CDR2 FYNNEI come from the germline V gene. The CDR3 DNA follows: TGTGCCAGCAGTGAACGGTTGCTGGATGAGCAGTTCTTC. Translating gives CASSERLLDEQFF.

The CDR3 protein is CASSPVGAHEQFF. The CDR3 bases are TGTGCCAGCTCACCAGTGGGGGCCCATGAGCAGTTCTTC. The J gene is TRBJ2-1, the V gene TRBV18; perhaps TRBD1 as D (6 bases). Trimming removed 2 bases from V and 8 bases from J, with 10 bases in between. CDR1 and CDR2 from the germline V gene are KGHSH and LQKENI. This CDR3 region has 13 residues.

The chain links TRBV5-4 to TRBJ2-1; D possibly corresponds to TRBD2 (6 bases). This CDR3 spans 15 amino acids. CDR1 SGHNT and CDR2 YYREEE come from the germline V gene (reference sequence). V was cut by 5 bases and J by 4 bases, with 16 bases left in between. Written as DNA, the CDR3 is TGTGCCAGCAGACAACCGGGGACTCCGTACAATGAGCAGTTCTTC. Protein: CASRQPGTPYNEQFF.

The J gene is TRBJ2-1, the V gene TRBV28; no clear D. The germline V and J ends were trimmed by 7 bases and 3 bases, with 13 bases remaining between them. The CDR3 length is 14 residues. Germline CDR1 MDHEN, CDR2 SYDVKM. The CDR3 spells CASMDNRNYNEQFF. CDR3 DNA: TGTGCCAGCATGGATAACCGGAACTACAATGAGCAGTTCTTC.

The chain couples TRBV11-3 to TRBJ2-7; 13 nucleotides align to TRBD2. Unmatched junction bases numbered 6, after V lost 5 bases and J lost 2 bases. CDR3 size: 16 residues. The V gene's germline CDR1 is SGHNT and CDR2 YENEEA. CDR3 nucleotides: TGTGCCAGCAGCCTGGGGGGGACTAGCGGGACCTACGAGCAGTACTTC. Translating it yields CASSLGGTSGTYEQYF.

The rearrangement uses TRBV27 and TRBJ2-7; D not certain. The CDR3 runs to 12 residues. CDR1 is MNHEY, CDR2 SMNVEV, per germline (reference sequence). Trimming stripped 1 base from V and 4 bases from J, with 5 bases between. The CDR3 protein is CASSLFLYEQYF. The CDR3 nucleotides are TGTGCCAGCAGTTTATTCCTTTACGAGCAGTACTTC.

This clone was seen only once. The chain combines TRBV19 with TRBJ1-5; D possibly corresponds to TRBD1 (6 bases). The CDR3 is 13 residues long. V lost 4 bases and J lost 6, with 10 bases in between. Germline V gene data show CDR1 as LNHDA and CDR2 as SQIVND (reference sequence). For the CDR3, the DNA is TGTGCCAGTAGTACTGGGGGCTTTCAGCCCCAGCATTTT. Protein product: CASSTGGFQPQHF.

This chain's CDR3 is CAWSVLGMNTEAFF. The DNA for the CDR3 is TGTGCCTGGAGTGTACTTGGTATGAACACTGAAGCTTTCTTT. The chain combines TRBV30 with TRBJ1-1, with unresolved D. Trimming pared 0 bases from V and 0 bases from J, leaving 8 bases between. CDR1 is GTSNPN and CDR2 is SVGIG in the germline V gene (reference sequence). The CDR3 has 14 residues.